This TCR beta chain originates from a study of T cell repertoires in cytomegalovirus infection. This clonotype has more than one count but fewer than ten. Its cognate antigen is unknown. The CDR3 is 16 amino acids. Germline CDR1 is LNHNV and CDR2 is YYDKDF (reference sequence). V shed 6 bases and J 5 bases; nucleotides not matched to a gene: 14. Each CDR3 protein gets one entry after TCRdb re-called the reads with MiXCR. This repertoire shows some 920,000 distinct CDR3 sequences, around 32% found once; its top ten account for 11% to 15%. The chain is built from TRBV15 and TRBJ2-5; 8 nucleotides match TRBD2. The input for sequencing was cultured CD8+ T cells from PBMCs, taken from culture after CMV antigen stimulation. This TCR came from a human donor in good health (CMV status not recorded). Some clones in this sample may be carry-over from other donors' samples. The CDR3 region has the DNA TGTGCCACCAGGGCCAGGAGCGGGGGCACTGGGGAGACCCAGTACTTC. Translated, it gives CATRARSGGTGETQYF. Full variable domain (remainder filled in from reference TRBV15 and TRBJ2-5): DAMVIQNPRYQVTQFGKPVTLSCSQTLNHNVMYWYQQKSSQAPKLLFHYYDKDFNNEADTPDNFQSRRPNTSFCFLDIRSPGLGDTAMYLCATRARSGGTGETQYFGPGTRLLVL.